These 13 T cell receptor beta chains were all obtained from the same sample, sequenced in a study of tumor and adjacent non-tumor tissue in lung cancer. No cell sorting was done before RNA was extracted from the tissue. TCRbeta libraries were built with three rounds of nested PCR, modified from ARM-PCR. TCRdb analysed the multiplex PCR reads with MiXCR anew, one entry per CDR3 protein. The sample consists of 200,000 or so distinct CDR3 sequences, 60% to 75% of them appearing once. The sample comprised lung tumor tissue. The receptors originated from a man between 60 and 70 years old with non-small cell lung cancer.

The table lists this clonotype with many counts. The chain links TRBV12-3 or TRBV12-4 to TRBJ2-7; D may correspond to TRBD1 or TRBD2 (5 bases each). The CDR3 spans 12 residues. V lost 3 bases and J lost 3, with 6 bases in between. For the CDR3, the DNA is TGTGCCAGCAGTTTTGGGGGCTACGAGCAGTACTTC. Its translation: CASSFGGYEQYF.

In the case of this clonotype: At one boundary the junction diverges from the germline segment, which might be a read error. The gene calls are TRBV18 and TRBJ1-3; no clear D gene. The germline V gene encodes CDR1 KGHSH and CDR2 LQKENI. The CDR3 length is 12 residues. The DNA for the CDR3 is TGTGCCAGCTCACCTGCCGGAAACGCCATATATTTT. Translating it yields CASSPAGNAIYF. The full variable domain, completed using reference TRBV18 and TRBJ1-3, is NAGVMQNPRHLVRRRGQEARLRCSPMKGHSHVYWYRQLPEEGLKFMVYLQKENIIDESGMPKERFSAEFPKEGPSILRIQQVVRGDSAAYFCASSPAGNAIYFGEGSWLTVV.

The V call is TRBV11-1, the J call TRBJ2-1; 13 positions match TRBD2. Unmatched junction bases numbered 12, after V lost 9 bases and J lost 10 bases. This CDR3 is 15 amino acids long. Germline CDR1 SGHAT, CDR2 FQDESV (reference sequence). The CDR3 reads CARSPGTSGIREQFF. The CDR3 DNA reads TGTGCCAGAAGCCCCGGGACTAGCGGGATTCGGGAGCAGTTCTTC.

This clonotype was picked up a small number of times. The CDR3 region is CASSHRDRGRRAFF. The CDR3 nucleotides read TGTGCCAGCAGCCACAGGGACAGGGGGCGCCGGGCTTTCTTT. V is TRBV5-4 and J is TRBJ1-1; 12 bases match TRBD1. Germline assignment: CDR1 SGHNT and CDR2 YYREEE (reference sequence). The CDR3 spans 14 residues. V lost 4 bases and J lost 11; bases outside the gene matches: 9. Based on the CDR3 plus reference TRBV5-4 and TRBJ1-1, the full variable domain is ETGVTQSPTHLIKTRGQQVTLRCSSQSGHNTVSWYQQALGQGPQFIFQYYREEENGRGNFPPRFSGLQFPNYSSELNVNALELDDSALYLCASSHRDRGRRAFFGQGTRLTVV.

Comments on this clonotype: This may be a read error: a much more frequent sequence differs by one nucleotide. This chain joins TRBV12-3 or TRBV12-4 and TRBJ1-5, with no clear D. The CDR3 covers 13 residues. In nucleotides, the CDR3 is TGTGCCAGCAGTTTTTCCGGCAATCAGTCCCAGCATTTT. Translating gives CASSFSGNQSQHF.

The genes are TRBV29-1 and TRBJ2-5, with TRBD2 matching 7 bases. With V trimmed by 7 bases and J by 2 bases, 13 bases remained unmatched. Germline V gene lookup returns CDR1 SQVTM and CDR2 ANQGSEA. The CDR3 covers 15 residues. The CDR3 reads CSAMGGGRNQETQYF. The CDR3, as DNA: TGCAGCGCCATGGGGGGGGGTAGGAATCAAGAGACCCAGTACTTC.

Regarding this clonotype: Since a much larger clone is just one base distant, this may be a read error. The rearrangement joins TRBV20-1 to TRBJ1-2, with D unclear. CDR3 size: 13 residues. Trimming shortened V by 7 bases and J by 4 bases, and 16 bases separated the two germline ends. Germline V gene data show CDR1 as DFQATT and CDR2 as SNEGSKA (reference sequence). CDR3 loop: CSDDAGRIYGYTF. The CDR3 DNA reads as TGCAGTGATGATGCCGGACGGATCTATGGCTACACCTTC.

On this clonotype itself: A read error may produce the germline difference seen at one junction end. This chain joins TRBV11-2 and TRBJ1-2; TRBD1 matches at 7 bases. Germline lookup yields CDR1 SGHAT and CDR2 FQNNGV. This CDR3 is built from 12 residues. DNA for the CDR3: TGTGCCATCGGCTTATTACAGGGGTTATTCGCCTTC. As protein: CAIGLLQGLFAF.

Notes on this clonotype: This could be a read error, since a much larger clone is one nucleotide away. The chain carries TRBV29-1 and TRBJ2-2, with D perhaps being TRBD1 or TRBD2 (5 bases each). Germline lookup yields CDR1 SQVTM and CDR2 ANQGSEA. The CDR3 spans 16 residues. CDR3: CSVIRDGHLNTGELVF. The CDR3 bases are TGCAGCGTCATAAGGGACGGACACCTTAACACCGGGGAGCTGGTTTTT.

The V gene is TRBV4-2, the J gene TRBJ2-7; unclear D gene. This CDR3 comprises 16 residues. CDR1 and CDR2 from the germline V gene are LGHNA and YNFKEQ. CDR3 sequence reads: CISSQDRGFPPHEQYF. CDR3 in DNA: TGTATCAGCAGTCAGGATAGAGGCTTCCCCCCCCACGAGCAGTACTTC.

The V gene is TRBV4-2, the J gene TRBJ2-7; maybe TRBD2 (5 bases). CDR3 length: 15 residues. From germline, CDR1 is LGHNA and CDR2 YNFKEQ. Trimming shortened V by 4 bases and J by 8 bases, and 21 bases separated the two germline ends. The CDR3 loop reads CASSLLRGSGYKQYF. The CDR3 coding sequence is TGTGCCAGCAGCCTTCTACGAGGGTCTGGATACAAGCAGTACTTC.

This clonotype was detected a few times. This chain connects TRBV4-2 to TRBJ1-3; the D is unclear. Trimming left V 4 bases short and J 4 bases short, with 17 bases between. Per germline, CDR1 LGHNA and CDR2 YNFKEQ. The CDR3 extends over 16 amino acids. CDR3 coding DNA: TGTGCCAGCAGCCGGACGACGCGTCCGGGAGGAAACACCATATATTTT. Residues: CASSRTTRPGGNTIYF.

Comments on this clonotype: In this CDR3 the conserved last residue, phenylalanine or tryptophan, is missing, so a read error is likely. The chain has TRBV6-6 and TRBJ2-2; D is perhaps TRBD1 or TRBD2 (5 bases each). V lost 6 bases and J 7 bases, leaving 18 bases between the germline ends. Germline CDR1 and CDR2: MNHNY and SVGAGI (reference sequence). The length of the CDR3 is 15 residues. The CDR3 nucleotides are TGTGCCAGCAGCTCATACGGGGTCGACAGCGGGGAGCTGTTTTTA. Protein: CASSSYGVDSGELFL.